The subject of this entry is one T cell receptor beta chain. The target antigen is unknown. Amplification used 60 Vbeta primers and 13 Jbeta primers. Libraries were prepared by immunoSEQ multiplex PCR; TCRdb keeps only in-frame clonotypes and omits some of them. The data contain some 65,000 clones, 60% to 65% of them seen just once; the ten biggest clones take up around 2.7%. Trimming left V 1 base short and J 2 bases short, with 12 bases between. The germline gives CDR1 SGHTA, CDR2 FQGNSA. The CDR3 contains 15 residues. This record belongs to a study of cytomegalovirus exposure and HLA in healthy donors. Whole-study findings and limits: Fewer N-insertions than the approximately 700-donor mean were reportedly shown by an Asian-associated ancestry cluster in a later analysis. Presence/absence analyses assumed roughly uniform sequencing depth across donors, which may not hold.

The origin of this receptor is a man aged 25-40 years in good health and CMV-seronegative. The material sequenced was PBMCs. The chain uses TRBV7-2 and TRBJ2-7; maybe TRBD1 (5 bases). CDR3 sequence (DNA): TGTGCCAGCAGCTTAGGTTTCAGGGCGGCCTACGAGCAGTACTTC. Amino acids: CASSLGFRAAYEQYF.